What follows are 19 T cell receptor beta chains derived from one specimen sequenced in a study of CD8 T cells in ankylosing spondylitis. Findings and limits, study-wide: Typical of ankylosing spondylitis blood, it appeared, was a TCR beta motif of about eight highly homologous variants.

Each CDR3 protein gets one entry after TCRdb re-called the 5' RACE reads with MiXCR. The sample carries approximately 400,000 distinct CDR3 sequences, about 25% recorded once. Their antigen targets remain unknown. Sequenced sample: blood, either unsorted or a sorted T cell fraction (not recorded which). All receptors derive from a male donor with ankylosing spondylitis.

V and J are TRBV12-3 or TRBV12-4 and TRBJ2-4; possible D gene TRBD1, 5 bases. With 3 bases removed from V and 0 bases from J, the gap between germline ends came to 15 bases. CDR3 length: 17 residues. The CDR3 region is CASSFQGNFKAKNIQYF. DNA for the CDR3: TGTGCCAGCAGTTTTCAGGGAAACTTTAAAGCCAAAAACATTCAGTACTTC.

V and J are TRBV5-1 and TRBJ2-1; 12 bases line up with TRBD1. The junction had 16 bases not matched to a gene; V was cut back by 4 bases and J by 5 bases. CDR1 is SGHRS and CDR2 is YFSETQ in the germline V gene. This CDR3 is 19 amino acids long. The CDR3 DNA reads as TGCGCCAGCAGCCCTGGTCGGGACAGGGGGCTCTGGCCCGACAATGAGCAGTTCTTC. As protein: CASSPGRDRGLWPDNEQFF.

The V gene is TRBV3-1, the J gene TRBJ2-7; 10 bases match TRBD1. There are 12 residues in the CDR3. Looked up from germline, CDR1 is LGHDT and CDR2 is YNNKEL (reference sequence). CDR3 protein: CASSQGGQGVWV. The CDR3 coding sequence is TGTGCCAGCAGCCAAGGCGGACAGGGGGTGTGGGTC.

The rearrangement uses TRBV20-1 and TRBJ2-5, with 14 bases lining up with TRBD2. Losses at the gene ends were 5 bases for V and 7 bases for J; bases not matched to a gene: 6. The CDR3 runs 14 residues. Germline loops: CDR1 DFQATT, CDR2 SNEGSKA (reference sequence). This chain's CDR3 is CSALGLAGEVTQYF. In nucleotides, the CDR3 is TGCAGTGCTTTGGGACTAGCGGGAGAAGTGACCCAGTACTTC.

The table lists this clonotype with many counts. The chain is built from TRBV20-1 and TRBJ1-1; 7 bases agree with TRBD1. The CDR3 is made up of 17 amino acids. After removal of 0 bases from V and 3 bases from J, the junction contained 13 bases not matched to a gene. Germline lookup yields CDR1 DFQATT and CDR2 SNEGSKA (reference sequence). The CDR3 loop reads CSAREGRGDFGHTEAFF. The CDR3 nucleotides are TGCAGTGCTAGAGAGGGCAGGGGGGACTTCGGTCACACTGAAGCTTTCTTT.

The V gene is TRBV14, the J gene TRBJ2-1, with TRBD2 matching 8 bases. Germline V gene lookup returns CDR1 SGHDN and CDR2 FVKESK. The CDR3 extends over 16 amino acids. V gave up 1 base and J gave up 12 bases; unmatched junction bases: 14. Written as DNA, the CDR3 is TGTGCCAGCAGCCAAGTGATAATAGCGGGAAGCGAGGGGCAGTTCTTC. Translated: CASSQVIIAGSEGQFF.

The table lists this clonotype with a few counts. This chain uses TRBV7-9 with TRBJ2-7, with D unresolved. Trimming took off 1 base at V and 0 bases at J, with 10 bases between the two ends. The CDR3 is 15 residues long. Germline V CDR1 and CDR2: SEHNR, FQNEAQ (reference sequence). CDR3 sequence: CASSLDSEFSYEQYF. As DNA, the CDR3 is TGTGCCAGCAGCTTAGACAGCGAATTCTCCTACGAGCAGTACTTC.

This clonotype showed up just a few times. The chain couples TRBV5-1 to TRBJ1-2; no firm D call. Trimming removed 4 bases from V and 2 bases from J, with 9 bases in between. This CDR3 spans 13 amino acids. In germline, CDR1 is SGHRS, CDR2 YFSETQ. DNA of the CDR3: TGCGCCAGCAGCCCGGACCAAAACTATGGCTACACCTTC. Translated: CASSPDQNYGYTF. The full variable domain, its missing parts supplied by reference TRBV5-1 and TRBJ1-2, is KAGVTQTPRYLIKTRGQQVTLSCSPISGHRSVSWYQQTPGQGLQFLFEYFSETQRNKGNFPGRFSGRQFSNSRSEMNVSTLELGDSALYLCASSPDQNYGYTFGSGTRLTVV.

This clonotype has more than one count but fewer than ten. This chain joins TRBV25-1 and TRBJ1-1; possible D gene TRBD1, 5 bases. The CDR3 contains 16 residues. CDR1 and CDR2 from the germline V gene are MGHDK and SYGVNS. Deletions cut 6 bases from V and 4 bases from J, with 21 bases between. Here the CDR3 reads CASRDQGTRGGTEAFF. CDR3 nucleotide sequence: TGTGCCAGCAGGGACCAGGGTACGCGGGGGGGCACTGAAGCTTTCTTT. Together with reference TRBV25-1 and TRBJ1-1, the CDR3 gives the full variable domain: EADIYQTPRYLVIGTGKKITLECSQTMGHDKMYWYQQDPGMELHLIHYSYGVNSTEKGDLSSESTVSRIRTEHFPLTLESARPSHTSQYLCASRDQGTRGGTEAFFGQGTRLTVV.

This clonotype was detected a few times. The CDR3 reads CASSSRTSVVETQYF. The CDR3 nucleotides are TGTGCCAGCAGTTCGAGGACTAGCGTTGTGGAGACCCAGTACTTC. J is TRBJ2-5 and V is TRBV6-5; the match to TRBD2 covers 9 bases. CDR1 is MNHEY and CDR2 is SVGAGI in the germline V gene. V was clipped by 4 bases and J by 5 bases; unmatched bases: 8. The CDR3 loop spans 15 amino acids.

This rearrangement joins TRBV10-3 to TRBJ1-2, with D possibly being TRBD1 (6 bases). The CDR3 has 18 residues. The V end was cut by 4 bases, the J end by 6 bases, with 27 bases between. From germline, CDR1 is ENHRY and CDR2 SYGVKD. Here the CDR3 DNA reads TGTGCCATCAGTGTTGGGACCGGCAGGACAGCCGCTTTGGATGGCTACACCTTC. Its translation: CAISVGTGRTAALDGYTF.

The rearrangement joins TRBV19 to TRBJ1-5, with D uncertain. Germline-derived CDR1 and CDR2 are LNHDA and SQIVND (reference sequence). The CDR3 covers 11 residues. Trimming cost V 4 bases and J 11 bases, with 9 bases left between them. The CDR3 nucleotides are TGTGCCAGTAGTAGTTCAAGGGCCCAGCATTTT. This encodes CASSSSRAQHF.

A few counts support this clonotype. The chain has TRBV20-1 and TRBJ1-4; possible D gene TRBD1, 5 bases. V lost 0 bases, J lost 6 bases, and 11 bases lay in between. The germline V gene encodes CDR1 DFQATT and CDR2 SNEGSKA (reference sequence). This CDR3 contains 14 residues. The CDR3 bases are TGCAGTGCTAGAGATAGTATGGGACATGAAAAACTGTTTTTT. This gives the protein CSARDSMGHEKLFF.

The chain's CDR3 is CASSASGIYNEQFF. CDR3 in DNA: TGTGCCAGCAGTGCCAGCGGGATCTACAATGAGCAGTTCTTC. The chain couples TRBV2 to TRBJ2-1; 7 bases map to TRBD2. Germline CDR1 SNHLY, CDR2 FYNNEI. This CDR3 contains 14 residues. V lost 4 bases, J lost 3 bases, and 3 bases stayed unmatched.

This clonotype turned up a few times. The V call is TRBV20-1, the J call TRBJ2-5, with 9 bases that match TRBD2. The CDR3 length is 14 residues. V shed 5 bases and J 3 bases; nucleotides not matched to a gene: 7. The germline gives CDR1 DFQATT, CDR2 SNEGSKA (reference sequence). Here the CDR3 DNA reads TGCAGTGCTGCCTCCGCTAGCGGGAAAGAGACCCAGTACTTC. It yields the protein CSAASASGKETQYF.

The rearrangement links TRBV20-1 to TRBJ2-1, with 7 nucleotides matching TRBD2. V lost 0 bases, J lost 2 bases, and 10 bases stayed unmatched. CDR3 size: 17 residues. CDR1 and CDR2 (germline): DFQATT, SNEGSKA (reference sequence). The DNA for the CDR3 is TGCAGTGCTAGAGATCTCGGGCTAGCGGAGACCTACAATGAGCAGTTCTTC. Translated, it gives CSARDLGLAETYNEQFF.

The table lists this clonotype with a few counts. This chain links TRBV6-5 with TRBJ2-1; no clear D gene. This CDR3 is 11 amino acids long. V lost 3 bases to trimming and J lost 7 bases, with 4 bases between them. Per germline, CDR1 MNHEY and CDR2 SVGAGI. In nucleotides, the CDR3 is TGTGCCAGCAGTTATAGTAATGAGCAGTTCTTC. Translating it yields CASSYSNEQFF.

This clonotype was seen more than once but under ten times. The rearrangement joins TRBV12-3 or TRBV12-4 to TRBJ2-2, with 7 positions matching TRBD1. The V and J ends lost 3 bases and 4 bases, in that order; junction bases with no gene match: 5. The CDR3 spans 15 residues. CDR3 sequence: CASSFTGESTGELFF. CDR3 DNA: TGTGCCAGCAGTTTTACAGGGGAAAGCACCGGGGAGCTGTTTTTT.

In its sample, this clonotype was seen once. The chain has TRBV5-5 and TRBJ2-7; a weak D match, TRBD1 (5 bases). The length of the CDR3 is 15 residues. Germline CDR1 reads SGHKS; CDR2 reads YYEKEE (reference sequence). Trimming took 2 bases from V and 2 from J, leaving 14 bases between them. The CDR3 spells CASSLGDYMTYEQYF. The CDR3 nucleotides read TGTGCCAGCAGCTTAGGGGATTACATGACCTACGAGCAGTACTTC.